The entry below describes one T cell receptor (beta chain). Antigen unknown. Assay: immunoSEQ multiplex PCR; the TCRdb copy retains only in-frame clones and omits some. Seen here are roughly 57,000 clones, roughly 93% observed once, and the top ten hold under 2%. These data belong to a study of cytomegalovirus exposure and HLA in healthy donors. The V end was cut by 6 bases, the J end by 10 bases, with 13 bases between. Germline values: CDR1 DFQATT, CDR2 SNEGSKA (reference sequence). The CDR3 contains 11 residues. Findings and caveats of the study: Published work reported that the classifier diagnosed cytomegalovirus status with high specificity and sensitivity. Cytomegalovirus-associated TCR beta chains were listed, numbering over 150. Whilst most TCR sequences proved rare, a subset of public TCRs occurred across many donors.

This TCR was recovered from a woman aged 18-29 years in good health and CMV-seropositive. J is TRBJ2-1 and V is TRBV20-1; D possibly corresponds to TRBD1 (8 bases). The sample consisted of PBMCs. The CDR3 loop is CSAYRGGEQFF. The CDR3 DNA reads TGCAGTGCATACAGGGGGGGAGAGCAGTTCTTC.